The 21 T cell receptor beta chains below come from one sample, sequenced in a study of PD-L1 blockade in urothelial cancer. Profiling relied on immunoSEQ multiplex PCR, and the TCRdb table lists in-frame clones only, not all of them. The profile shows around 71,000 clones, about 82% of them singletons. Stated time point: pretreatment peripheral blood. The starting material was PBMCs, obtained around atezolizumab (anti-PD-L1) treatment. These receptors came from a middle-aged man with urothelial cancer.

This clone was detected once. The rearrangement links TRBV7-6 to TRBJ2-7; D perhaps matches TRBD2 (5 bases). The V end lost 5 bases, the J end lost 7 bases, and 12 bases lay between the germline ends. The CDR3 has 12 residues. Germline lookup yields CDR1 SGHVS and CDR2 FNYEAQ. DNA for the CDR3: TGTGCCAGCAGCCAACCCGAGCGGGAGCAGTACTTC. Translated, it gives CASSQPEREQYF.

The chain employs TRBV7-2 and TRBJ2-2, with D maybe TRBD1 (6 bases). Germline CDR1 SGHTA, CDR2 FQGNSA. The length of the CDR3 is 16 residues. V was clipped by 0 bases and J by 1 base, with 9 bases between them. The CDR3 DNA reads as TGTGCCAGCAGCTTAGCGGGACATAGGAACACCGGGGAGCTGTTTTTT. Translation gives CASSLAGHRNTGELFF. Using reference TRBV7-2 and TRBJ2-2 for the parts outside the CDR3, the full variable domain is GAGVSQSPSNKVTEKGKDVELRCDPISGHTALYWYRQSLGQGLEFLIYFQGNSAPDKSGLPSDRFSAERTGGSVSTLTIQRTQQEDSAVYLCASSLAGHRNTGELFFGEGSRLTVL.

The chain carries TRBV7-3 and TRBJ2-3; 11 bases line up with TRBD2. Trimming took 3 bases from V and 2 from J; bases not matched to a gene: 13. Germline-derived CDR1 and CDR2 are SGHTA and FQGTGA. The CDR3 totals 19 residues. In DNA, the CDR3 is TGTGCCAGCAGCTTGACGGCTGGTGGGACTAGCGGATTCACAGATACGCAGTATTTT. Amino acid sequence: CASSLTAGGTSGFTDTQYF.

This chain uses TRBV7-6 with TRBJ2-1; 7 bases fit TRBD2. The CDR3 is 14 residues long. The J segment lost 9 bases and the V segment lost 4 bases, leaving 9 bases of the junction unmatched. Germline V gene sequence: CDR1 SGHVS, CDR2 FNYEAQ. The CDR3 bases are TGTGCCAGCAGCTCCGGACCCCCGGGAGGTGAGCAGTTCTTC. Amino acid sequence: CASSSGPPGGEQFF.

The CDR3 loop is CASSLRGTDTGELFF. The CDR3 DNA sequence: TGTGCCAGCAGCTTAAGGGGGACAGATACCGGGGAGCTGTTTTTT. The rearrangement joins TRBV7-3 to TRBJ2-2, with TRBD1 matching over 7 bases. Germline assignment: CDR1 SGHTA and CDR2 FQGTGA. The CDR3 is 15 residues long. J lost 5 bases, V lost 1 base, and 4 bases had no gene match.

This clone was seen a few times. In nucleotides, the CDR3 is TGTGCCAGCAGCGCCCGGACAGTCTGGGCTGAAGCTTTCTTT. Protein sequence: CASSARTVWAEAFF. The chain couples TRBV7-6 to TRBJ1-1; tentatively, D is TRBD1 (6 bases). Germline CDR1 and CDR2: SGHVS and FNYEAQ. V was clipped by 5 bases and J by 6 bases, with 16 bases between them. This CDR3 is 14 amino acids long.

The V gene is TRBV11-2, the J gene TRBJ1-2, with unresolved D. The germline V gene has CDR1 SGHAT and CDR2 FQNNGV. V lost 3 bases to trimming and J lost 3 bases, with 5 bases between them. The CDR3 is made up of 12 amino acids. Written as DNA, the CDR3 is TGTGCCAGCAGCTTCTCTGACTATGGCTACACCTTC. Protein sequence: CASSFSDYGYTF.

V gene TRBV19 combines with J gene TRBJ1-1; D uncertain. Germline assignment: CDR1 LNHDA and CDR2 SQIVND (reference sequence). The ends were cut back, 2 bases at V and 2 bases at J, with 12 bases in the middle. The CDR3 contains 15 residues. The CDR3 is CASSIKGVGNTEAFF. The CDR3 nucleotides are TGTGCCAGTAGTATAAAGGGAGTGGGTAACACTGAAGCTTTCTTT.

The rearrangement uses TRBV16 and TRBJ1-2; maybe TRBD1 (5 bases). Germline-derived CDR1 and CDR2 are KGHSY and FQNENV. The CDR3 runs to 16 residues. The ends were cut back, 4 bases at V and 2 bases at J, with 17 bases in the middle. The CDR3 DNA follows: TGTGCCAGCAGCCGCCCTGAGGCAGGGCGAAACTATGGCTACACCTTC. Translation: CASSRPEAGRNYGYTF.

The V and J genes are TRBV28 and TRBJ1-2; 10 nucleotides align to TRBD1. The CDR3 consists of 14 residues. V lost 3 bases to trimming and J lost 3 bases; unmatched junction nucleotides: 1. Germline loops: CDR1 MDHEN, CDR2 SYDVKM. CDR3 DNA sequence: TGTGCCAGCAGTTTGGACAGGGGGGACTATGGCTACACCTTC. Residues: CASSLDRGDYGYTF.

The chain has TRBV9 and TRBJ1-1, with 9 nucleotides matching TRBD1. V gave up 7 bases and J gave up 4 bases; unmatched junction bases: 8. CDR1 SGDLS and CDR2 YYNGEE come from the germline V gene. This CDR3 region has 14 residues. CDR3 amino acids: CASSRTGVGTEAFF. The DNA of the CDR3 is TGTGCCAGCTCCCGGACAGGGGTGGGCACTGAAGCTTTCTTT.

J is TRBJ2-7 and V is TRBV21-1; TRBD2 reflects the table's D call only, with no check against the DNA. TRBV21-1 is a recognized pseudogene. CDR3 length equals 15 residues. In nucleotides, the CDR3 is TGTGCCAGCAGCAAAATTACCAGTAGGACTTACGAGCAGTACTTC. This sequence encodes CASSKITSRTYEQYF.

The chain joins TRBV6-5 to TRBJ1-1, with a weak D call TRBD1 (5 bases). The CDR3 contains 14 residues. Trimming pared 0 bases from V and 6 bases from J, leaving 11 bases between. Germline lookup yields CDR1 MNHEY and CDR2 SVGAGI. As DNA, the CDR3 is TGTGCCAGCAGTTACTCGGGCAGGGCCCCTGAAGCTTTCTTT. It is translated as CASSYSGRAPEAFF.

V is TRBV18 and J is TRBJ2-4; D possibly corresponds to TRBD2 (6 bases). The CDR3 consists of 14 residues. Looked up from germline, CDR1 is KGHSH and CDR2 is LQKENI. Trimming took 3 bases from V and 7 from J, leaving 13 bases between them. The CDR3 DNA reads as TGTGCCAGCTCACCGGAGGGTGGGGCTAACATTCAGTACTTC. Protein: CASSPEGGANIQYF.

The chain links TRBV27 to TRBJ2-1; TRBD2 agrees at 7 bases. The CDR3 is 12 residues long. J was trimmed by 9 bases and V by 3 bases; bases with no gene match: 2. Germline CDR1 MNHEY, CDR2 SMNVEV (reference sequence). This CDR3 reads CASSFLAGEQFF. CDR3 bases: TGTGCCAGCAGTTTCTTAGCGGGTGAGCAGTTCTTC.

This chain connects TRBV28 to TRBJ1-5, with 9 bases aligning to TRBD1. Germline loops: CDR1 MDHEN, CDR2 SYDVKM. The ends lost 5 bases at V and 4 bases at J; junction bases unmatched: 6. The CDR3 spans 15 residues. The CDR3 DNA follows: TGTGCCAGCAGTATCTATGGACAGGGGAATCAGCCCCAGCATTTT. As protein: CASSIYGQGNQPQHF.

The chain links TRBV9 to TRBJ2-7, with TRBD1 matching over 11 bases. Germline lookup yields CDR1 SGDLS and CDR2 YYNGEE. The V segment lost 3 bases and the J segment 5 bases; nucleotides outside the gene matches: 10. CDR3 length: 16 residues. The CDR3 protein is CASSGGDRGAPNEQYF. CDR3 sequence (DNA): TGTGCCAGCAGCGGGGGGGACAGGGGGGCTCCCAACGAGCAGTACTTC.

V gene TRBV14 combines with J gene TRBJ2-1, with D perhaps TRBD2 (5 bases). Germline CDR1 SGHDN, CDR2 FVKESK. This CDR3 contains 14 residues. V lost 0 bases to trimming and J lost 7 bases, with 10 bases between them. CDR3 bases: TGTGCCAGCAGCCAAGATCTCAGGACTAATGAGCAGTTCTTC. It codes for CASSQDLRTNEQFF. Using reference TRBV14 and TRBJ2-1 for the parts outside the CDR3, the full variable domain is EAGVTQFPSHSVIEKGQTVTLRCDPISGHDNLYWYRRVMGKEIKFLLHFVKESKQDESGMPNNRFLAERTGGTYSTLKVQPAELEDSGVYFCASSQDLRTNEQFFGPGTRLTVL.

This clone was found a few times. V usage is TRBV28 and J usage is TRBJ2-3, with a weak D call TRBD2 (5 bases). This CDR3 is 15 amino acids long. Trimming cost V 3 bases and J 0 bases, with 10 bases left between them. The germline gives CDR1 MDHEN, CDR2 SYDVKM. The CDR3, as DNA: TGTGCCAGCAGTTTTTCGCCGGGAAGCACAGATACGCAGTATTTT. Residues: CASSFSPGSTDTQYF.

CDR3 region: CASSIVADQPQHF. CDR3 in DNA: TGTGCCAGTAGTATAGTGGCGGATCAGCCCCAGCATTTT. The chain combines TRBV19 with TRBJ1-5; D unclear. V dropped 1 base and J dropped 5 bases, with 6 bases sitting between them. Per the germline V gene, CDR1 is LNHDA and CDR2 is SQIVND (reference sequence). CDR3 length: 13 amino acids.

The chain uses TRBV11-2 and TRBJ1-1, with a possible D match to TRBD1 (6 bases). The CDR3 spans 11 residues. Germline V gene lookup returns CDR1 SGHAT and CDR2 FQNNGV. Trimming removed 5 bases from V and 9 bases from J, with 10 bases in between. CDR3 loop: CASSPWGQAFF. CDR3 nucleotide sequence: TGTGCCAGCAGCCCCTGGGGGCAAGCTTTCTTT.